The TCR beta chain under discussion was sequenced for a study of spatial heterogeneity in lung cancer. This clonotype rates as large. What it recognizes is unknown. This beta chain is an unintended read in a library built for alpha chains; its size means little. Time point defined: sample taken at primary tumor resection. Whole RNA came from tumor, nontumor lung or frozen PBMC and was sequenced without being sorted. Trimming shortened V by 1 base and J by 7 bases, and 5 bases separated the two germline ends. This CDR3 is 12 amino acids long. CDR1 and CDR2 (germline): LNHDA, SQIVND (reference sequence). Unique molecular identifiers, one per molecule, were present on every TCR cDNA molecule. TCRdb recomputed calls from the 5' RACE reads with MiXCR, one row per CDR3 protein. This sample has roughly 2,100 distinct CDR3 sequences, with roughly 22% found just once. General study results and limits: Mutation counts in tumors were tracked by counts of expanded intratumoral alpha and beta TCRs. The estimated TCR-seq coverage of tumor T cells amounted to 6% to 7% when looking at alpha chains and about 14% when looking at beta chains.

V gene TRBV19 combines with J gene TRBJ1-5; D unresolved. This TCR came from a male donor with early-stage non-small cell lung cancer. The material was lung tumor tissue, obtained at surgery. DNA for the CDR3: TGTGCCAGTAGTATAGGCTGGCAGCCCCAGCATTTT. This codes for CASSIGWQPQHF.